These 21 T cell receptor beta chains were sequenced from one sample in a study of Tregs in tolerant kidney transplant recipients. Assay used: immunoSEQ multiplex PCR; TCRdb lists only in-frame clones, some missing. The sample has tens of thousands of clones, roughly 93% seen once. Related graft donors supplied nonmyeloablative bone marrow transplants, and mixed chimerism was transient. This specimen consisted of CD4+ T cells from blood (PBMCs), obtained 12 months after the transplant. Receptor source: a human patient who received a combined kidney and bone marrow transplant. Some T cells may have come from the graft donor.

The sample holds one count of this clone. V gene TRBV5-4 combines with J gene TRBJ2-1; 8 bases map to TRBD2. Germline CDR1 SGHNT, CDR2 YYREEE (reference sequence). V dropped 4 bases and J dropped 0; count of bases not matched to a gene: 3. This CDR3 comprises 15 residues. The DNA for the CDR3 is TGTGCCAGCAGCCTGGGACTAGTCTCCTACAATGAGCAGTTCTTC. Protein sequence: CASSLGLVSYNEQFF.

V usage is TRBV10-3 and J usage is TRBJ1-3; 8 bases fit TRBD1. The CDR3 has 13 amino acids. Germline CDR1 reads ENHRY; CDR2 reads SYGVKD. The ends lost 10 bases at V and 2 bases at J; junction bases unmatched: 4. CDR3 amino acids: CASVQGAGNTIYF. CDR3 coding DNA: TGTGCCAGCGTACAGGGGGCTGGAAACACCATATATTTT.

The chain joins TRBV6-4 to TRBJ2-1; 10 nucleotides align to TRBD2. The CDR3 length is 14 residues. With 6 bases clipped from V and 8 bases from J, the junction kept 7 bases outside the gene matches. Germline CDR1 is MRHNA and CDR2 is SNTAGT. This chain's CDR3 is CASSASGSHYEQFF. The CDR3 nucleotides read TGTGCCAGCAGCGCTAGCGGGAGCCACTATGAGCAGTTCTTC.

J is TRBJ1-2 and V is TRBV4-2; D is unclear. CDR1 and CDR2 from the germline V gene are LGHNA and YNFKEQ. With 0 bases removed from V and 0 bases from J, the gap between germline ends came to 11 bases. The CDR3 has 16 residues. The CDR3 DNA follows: TGTGCCAGCAGCCAAGATCTGAGGGTAACTAACTATGGCTACACCTTC. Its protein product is CASSQDLRVTNYGYTF.

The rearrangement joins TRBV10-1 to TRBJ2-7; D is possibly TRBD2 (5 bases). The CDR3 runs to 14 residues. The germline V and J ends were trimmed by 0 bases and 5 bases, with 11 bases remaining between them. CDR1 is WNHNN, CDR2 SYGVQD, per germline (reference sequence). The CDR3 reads CASSESETKNEQYF. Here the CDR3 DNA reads TGCGCCAGCAGTGAGTCGGAGACTAAGAACGAGCAGTACTTC.

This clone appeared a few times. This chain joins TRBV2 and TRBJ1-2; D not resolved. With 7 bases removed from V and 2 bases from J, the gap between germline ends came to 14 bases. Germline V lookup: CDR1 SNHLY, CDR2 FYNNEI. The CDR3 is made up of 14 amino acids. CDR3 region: CASIPSTGNYGYTF. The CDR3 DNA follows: TGTGCCAGCATCCCCTCCACGGGGAACTATGGCTACACCTTC.

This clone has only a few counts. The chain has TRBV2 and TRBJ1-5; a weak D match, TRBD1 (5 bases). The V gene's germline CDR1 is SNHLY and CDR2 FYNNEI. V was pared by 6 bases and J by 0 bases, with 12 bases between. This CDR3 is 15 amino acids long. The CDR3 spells CASSRQGGSNQPQHF. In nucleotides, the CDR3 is TGTGCCAGCAGCCGGCAGGGTGGTAGCAATCAGCCCCAGCATTTT. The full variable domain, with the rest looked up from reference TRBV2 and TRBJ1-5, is EPEVTQTPSHQVTQMGQEVILRCVPISNHLYFYWYRQILGQKVEFLVSFYNNEISEKSEIFDDQFSVERPDGSNFTLKIRSTKLEDSAMYFCASSRQGGSNQPQHFGDGTRLSIL.

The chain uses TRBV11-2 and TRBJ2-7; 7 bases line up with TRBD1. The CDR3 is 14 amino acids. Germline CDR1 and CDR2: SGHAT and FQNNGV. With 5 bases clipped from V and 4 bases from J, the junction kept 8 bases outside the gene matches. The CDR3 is CASSTRDRIYEQYF. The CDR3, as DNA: TGTGCCAGCAGCACAAGGGACAGAATTTACGAGCAGTACTTC.

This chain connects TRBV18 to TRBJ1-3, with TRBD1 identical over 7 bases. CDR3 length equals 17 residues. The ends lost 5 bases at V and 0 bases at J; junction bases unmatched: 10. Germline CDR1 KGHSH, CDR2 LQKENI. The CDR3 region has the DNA TGTGCCAGCTCAATCCAACAGGGGATCCGCTCTGGAAACACCATATATTTT. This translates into CASSIQQGIRSGNTIYF.

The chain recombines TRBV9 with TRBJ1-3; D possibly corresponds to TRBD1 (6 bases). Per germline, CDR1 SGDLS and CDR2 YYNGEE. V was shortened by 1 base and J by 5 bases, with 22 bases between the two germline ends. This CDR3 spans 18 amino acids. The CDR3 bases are TGTGCCAGCAGCGTACGTGCTCACCGGCTAGGGGGAAGAAACACCATATATTTT. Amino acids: CASSVRAHRLGGRNTIYF.

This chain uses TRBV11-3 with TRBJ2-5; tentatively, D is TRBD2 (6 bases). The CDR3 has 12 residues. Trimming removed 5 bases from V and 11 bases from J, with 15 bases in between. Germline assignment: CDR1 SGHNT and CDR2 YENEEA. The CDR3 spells CASSGMGGKQYF. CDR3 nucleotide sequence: TGTGCCAGCAGCGGGATGGGGGGAAAGCAGTACTTC.

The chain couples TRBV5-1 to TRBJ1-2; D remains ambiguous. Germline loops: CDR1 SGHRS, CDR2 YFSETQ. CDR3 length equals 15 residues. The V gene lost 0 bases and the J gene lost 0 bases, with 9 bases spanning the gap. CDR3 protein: CASSLGGRANYGYTF. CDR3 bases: TGCGCCAGCAGCTTGGGAGGGAGAGCTAACTATGGCTACACCTTC.

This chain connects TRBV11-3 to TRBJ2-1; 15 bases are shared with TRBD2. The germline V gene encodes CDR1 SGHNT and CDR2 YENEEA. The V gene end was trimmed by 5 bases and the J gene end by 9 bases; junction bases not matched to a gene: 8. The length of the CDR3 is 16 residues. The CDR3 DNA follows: TGTGCCAGCAGCCTCATGGGACTAGCGGGAGGAGGTGAGCAGTTCTTC. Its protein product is CASSLMGLAGGGEQFF.

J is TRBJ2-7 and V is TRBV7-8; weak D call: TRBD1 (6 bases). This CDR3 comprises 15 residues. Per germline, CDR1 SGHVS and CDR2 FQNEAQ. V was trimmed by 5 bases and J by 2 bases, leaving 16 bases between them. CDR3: CASSRDIENPYEQYF. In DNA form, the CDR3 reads TGTGCCAGCAGCCGGGACATAGAAAACCCCTACGAGCAGTACTTC. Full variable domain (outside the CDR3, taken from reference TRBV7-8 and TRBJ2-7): GAGVSQSPRYKVAKRGQDVALRCDPISGHVSLFWYQQALGQGPEFLTYFQNEAQLDKSGLPSDRFFAERPEGSVSTLKIQRTQQEDSAVYLCASSRDIENPYEQYFGPGTRLTVT.

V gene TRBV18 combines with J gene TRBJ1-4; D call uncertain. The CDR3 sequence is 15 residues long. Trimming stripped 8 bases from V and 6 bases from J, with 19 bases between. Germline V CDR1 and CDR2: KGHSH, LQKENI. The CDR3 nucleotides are TGTGCCAGCCAAGAGGATGGATGGCGGCATGAAAAACTGTTTTTT. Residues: CASQEDGWRHEKLFF.

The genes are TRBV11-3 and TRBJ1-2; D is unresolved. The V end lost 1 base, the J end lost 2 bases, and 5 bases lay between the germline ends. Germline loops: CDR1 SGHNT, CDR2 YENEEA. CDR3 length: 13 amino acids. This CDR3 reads CASSLGRNYGYTF. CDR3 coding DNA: TGTGCCAGCAGCTTAGGCAGGAACTATGGCTACACCTTC.

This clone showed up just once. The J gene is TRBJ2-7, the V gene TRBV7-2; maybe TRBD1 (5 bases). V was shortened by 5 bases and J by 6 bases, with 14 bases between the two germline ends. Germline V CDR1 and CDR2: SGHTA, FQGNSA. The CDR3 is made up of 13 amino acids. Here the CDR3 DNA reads TGTGCCAGCAGCCAGGCCAGGGAAAGCGAGCAGTACTTC. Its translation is CASSQARESEQYF.

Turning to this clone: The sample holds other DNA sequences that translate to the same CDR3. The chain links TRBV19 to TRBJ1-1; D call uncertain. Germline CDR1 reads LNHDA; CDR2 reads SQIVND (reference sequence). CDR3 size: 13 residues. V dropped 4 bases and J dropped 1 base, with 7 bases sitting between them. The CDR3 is CASSRTGNTEAFF. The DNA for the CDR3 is TGTGCCAGTAGTAGAACGGGGAACACTGAAGCTTTCTTT.

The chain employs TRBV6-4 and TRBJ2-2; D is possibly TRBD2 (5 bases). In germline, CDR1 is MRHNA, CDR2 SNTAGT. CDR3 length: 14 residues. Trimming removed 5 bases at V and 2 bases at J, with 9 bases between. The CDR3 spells CASSPRENTGELFF. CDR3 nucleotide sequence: TGTGCCAGCAGTCCGAGGGAAAACACCGGGGAGCTGTTTTTT.

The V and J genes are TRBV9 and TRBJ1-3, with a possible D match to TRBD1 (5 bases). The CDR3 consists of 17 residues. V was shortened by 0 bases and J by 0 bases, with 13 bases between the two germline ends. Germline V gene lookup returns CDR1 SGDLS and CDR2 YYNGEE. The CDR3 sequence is CASSVVDSRFSGNTIYF. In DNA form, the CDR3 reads TGTGCCAGCAGCGTAGTCGACAGCCGATTCTCTGGAAACACCATATATTTT.

CDR3 nucleotide sequence: TGTGCCAGCAGCTTATTGGGCAAGGGGCGCACTGAAGCTTTCTTT. Its protein is CASSLLGKGRTEAFF. The gene calls are TRBV7-2 and TRBJ1-1, with TRBD1 as a possible D gene (5 bases). Germline values: CDR1 SGHTA, CDR2 FQGNSA. The CDR3 runs 15 residues. V was shortened by 2 bases and J by 4 bases, with 14 bases between the two germline ends.